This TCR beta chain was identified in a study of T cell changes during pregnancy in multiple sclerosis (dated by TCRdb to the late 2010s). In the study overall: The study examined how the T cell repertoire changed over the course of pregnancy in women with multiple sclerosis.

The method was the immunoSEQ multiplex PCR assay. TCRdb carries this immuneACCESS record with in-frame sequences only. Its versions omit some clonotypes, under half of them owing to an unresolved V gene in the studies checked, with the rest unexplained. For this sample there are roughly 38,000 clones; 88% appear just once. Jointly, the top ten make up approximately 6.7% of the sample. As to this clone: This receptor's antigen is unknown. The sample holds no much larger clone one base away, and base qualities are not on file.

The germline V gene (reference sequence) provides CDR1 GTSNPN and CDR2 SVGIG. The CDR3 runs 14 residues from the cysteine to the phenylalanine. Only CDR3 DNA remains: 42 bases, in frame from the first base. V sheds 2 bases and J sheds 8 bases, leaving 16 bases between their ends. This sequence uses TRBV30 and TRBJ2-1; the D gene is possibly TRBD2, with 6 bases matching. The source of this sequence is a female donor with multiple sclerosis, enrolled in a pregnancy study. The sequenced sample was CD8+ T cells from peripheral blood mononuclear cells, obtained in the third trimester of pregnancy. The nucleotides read TGTGCCTGGAGTCACGGGCTCGGGGGTGATGAGCAGTTCTTC. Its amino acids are CAWSHGLGGDEQFF.